This T cell receptor (beta chain) was profiled in a study of blood T cell repertoires in COVID-19. TCRdb keeps only in-frame clones here, not all; method: immunoSEQ multiplex PCR. The sample lists 170,000 or so clones; roughly 87% were seen once. This CDR3 region has 15 residues. The germline gives CDR1 GTSNPN, CDR2 SVGIG (reference sequence). The V and J ends lost 5 bases and 0 bases, in that order; junction bases with no gene match: 4. The chain carries TRBV30 and TRBJ2-3, with 11 positions matching TRBD1. This clonotype was sampled from a woman aged 45-59 years who had recovered from COVID-19. Input material: PBMCs or T cells enriched from blood (not recorded which). As DNA, the CDR3 is TGTGCCTGGTGGGGGACAGGGGGGAGCACAGATACGCAGTATTTT. It encodes CAWWGTGGSTDTQYF.